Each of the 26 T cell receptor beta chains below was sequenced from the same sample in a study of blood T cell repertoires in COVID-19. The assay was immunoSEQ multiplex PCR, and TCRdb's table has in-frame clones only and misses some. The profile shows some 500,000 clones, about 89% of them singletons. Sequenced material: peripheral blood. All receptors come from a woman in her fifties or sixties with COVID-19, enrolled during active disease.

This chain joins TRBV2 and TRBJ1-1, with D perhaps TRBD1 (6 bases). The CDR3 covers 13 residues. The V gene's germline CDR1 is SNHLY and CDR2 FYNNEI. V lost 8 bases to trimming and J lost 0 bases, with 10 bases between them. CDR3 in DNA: TGTGCCAGCCTCGGACAGCTGAACACTGAAGCTTTCTTT. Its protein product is CASLGQLNTEAFF.

Here the CDR3 DNA reads TGTGCCAGCTCACCACGATCGCGGCCGCCCGGGGAGCTGTTTTTT. It encodes CASSPRSRPPGELFF. The chain is built from TRBV18 and TRBJ2-2; D is undetermined. Germline values: CDR1 KGHSH, CDR2 LQKENI. The CDR3 is made up of 15 amino acids. V dropped 1 base and J dropped 6 bases, with 12 bases sitting between them.

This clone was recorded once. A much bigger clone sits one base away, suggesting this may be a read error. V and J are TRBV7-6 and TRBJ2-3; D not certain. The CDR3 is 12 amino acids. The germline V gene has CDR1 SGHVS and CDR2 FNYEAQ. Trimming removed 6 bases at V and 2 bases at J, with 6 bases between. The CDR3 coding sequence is TGTGCCAGCAGTCTAATCACAGATACGCAGTATTTT. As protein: CASSLITDTQYF.

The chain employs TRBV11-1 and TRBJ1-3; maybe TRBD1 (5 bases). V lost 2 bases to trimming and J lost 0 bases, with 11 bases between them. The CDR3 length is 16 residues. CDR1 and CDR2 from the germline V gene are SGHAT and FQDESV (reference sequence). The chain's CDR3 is CASSLRGQLSGNTIYF. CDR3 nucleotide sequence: TGTGCCAGCAGCTTAAGAGGACAACTCTCTGGAAACACCATATATTTT.

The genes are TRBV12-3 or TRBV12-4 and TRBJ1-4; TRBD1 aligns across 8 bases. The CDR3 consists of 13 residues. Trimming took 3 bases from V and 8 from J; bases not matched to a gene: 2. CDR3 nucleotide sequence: TGTGCCAGCAGTTTTTGGGACAGGGAAAAACTGTTTTTT. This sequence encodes CASSFWDREKLFF.

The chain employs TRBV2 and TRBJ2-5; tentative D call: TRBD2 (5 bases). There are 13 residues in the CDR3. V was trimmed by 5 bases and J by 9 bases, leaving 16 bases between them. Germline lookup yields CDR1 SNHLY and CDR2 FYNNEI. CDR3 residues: CASSPDRDAAQYF. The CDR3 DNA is TGTGCCAGCAGTCCGGACCGGGATGCGGCCCAGTACTTC.

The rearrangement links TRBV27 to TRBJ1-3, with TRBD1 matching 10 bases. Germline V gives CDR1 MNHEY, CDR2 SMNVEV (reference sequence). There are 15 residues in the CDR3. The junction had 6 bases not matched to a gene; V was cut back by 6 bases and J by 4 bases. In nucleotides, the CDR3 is TGTGCCAGCAGGGAGACAGGGGGCGCGGGAAACACCATATATTTT. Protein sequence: CASRETGGAGNTIYF.

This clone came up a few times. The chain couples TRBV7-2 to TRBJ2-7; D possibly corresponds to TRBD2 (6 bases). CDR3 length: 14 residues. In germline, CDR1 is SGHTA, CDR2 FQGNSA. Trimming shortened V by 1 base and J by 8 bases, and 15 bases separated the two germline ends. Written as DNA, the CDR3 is TGTGCCAGCAGCTTAGTCGGGACTTCTAATCAGCAGTACTTC. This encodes CASSLVGTSNQQYF.

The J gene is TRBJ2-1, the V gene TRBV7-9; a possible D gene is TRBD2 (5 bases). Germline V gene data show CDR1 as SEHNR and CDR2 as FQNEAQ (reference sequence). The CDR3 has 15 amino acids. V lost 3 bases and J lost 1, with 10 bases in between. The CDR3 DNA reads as TGTGCCAGCAGCTTCGTTTCGGGGTCCTACAATGAGCAGTTCTTC. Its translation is CASSFVSGSYNEQFF. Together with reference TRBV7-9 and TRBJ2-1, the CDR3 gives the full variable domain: DTGVSQNPRHKITKRGQNVTFRCDPISEHNRLYWYRQTLGQGPEFLTYFQNEAQLEKSRLLSDRFSAERPKGSFSTLEIQRTEQGDSAMYLCASSFVSGSYNEQFFGPGTRLTVL.

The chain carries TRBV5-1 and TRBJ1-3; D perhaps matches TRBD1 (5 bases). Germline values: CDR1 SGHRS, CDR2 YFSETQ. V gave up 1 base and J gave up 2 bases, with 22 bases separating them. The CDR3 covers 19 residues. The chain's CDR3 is CASSLSGGYSIGTGNTIYF. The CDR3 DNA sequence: TGCGCCAGCAGCTTGTCTGGGGGGTATAGTATCGGGACTGGAAACACCATATATTTT.

The CDR3 loop reads CASSQEDRGRQPQHF. The CDR3 nucleotides are TGCGCCAGCAGCCAAGAAGACAGGGGAAGGCAGCCCCAGCATTTT. The gene calls are TRBV4-1 and TRBJ1-5; 8 nucleotides line up with TRBD1. There are 15 residues in the CDR3. Germline V gene sequence: CDR1 MGHRA, CDR2 YSYEKL. V was clipped by 0 bases and J by 7 bases; unmatched bases: 5.

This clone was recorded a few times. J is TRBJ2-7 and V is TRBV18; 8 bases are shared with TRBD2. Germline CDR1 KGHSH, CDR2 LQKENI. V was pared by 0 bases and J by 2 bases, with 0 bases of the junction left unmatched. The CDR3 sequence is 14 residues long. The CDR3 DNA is TGTGCCAGCTCACCACCACTAGCGGCCTACGAGCAGTACTTC. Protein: CASSPPLAAYEQYF.

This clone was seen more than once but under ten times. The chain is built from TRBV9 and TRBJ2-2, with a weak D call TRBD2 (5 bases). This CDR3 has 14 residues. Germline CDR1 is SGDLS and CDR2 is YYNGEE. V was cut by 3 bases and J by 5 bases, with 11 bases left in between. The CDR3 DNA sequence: TGTGCCAGCAGCGCCGCCCCGGGGACCGGGGAGCTGTTTTTT. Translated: CASSAAPGTGELFF.

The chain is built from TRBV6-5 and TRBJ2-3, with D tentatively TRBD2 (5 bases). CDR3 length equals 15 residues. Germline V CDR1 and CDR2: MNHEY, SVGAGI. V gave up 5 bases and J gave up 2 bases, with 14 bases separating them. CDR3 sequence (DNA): TGTGCCAGCAGTCCCGGGAATTCGTACACAGATACGCAGTATTTT. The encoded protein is CASSPGNSYTDTQYF.

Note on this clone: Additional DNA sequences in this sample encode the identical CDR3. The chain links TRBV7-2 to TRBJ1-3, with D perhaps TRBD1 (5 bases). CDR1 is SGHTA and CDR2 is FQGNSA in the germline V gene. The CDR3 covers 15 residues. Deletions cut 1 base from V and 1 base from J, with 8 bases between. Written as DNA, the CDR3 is TGTGCCAGCAGCTTAGGTGGGGGGTCTGGAAACACCATATATTTT. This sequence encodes CASSLGGGSGNTIYF.

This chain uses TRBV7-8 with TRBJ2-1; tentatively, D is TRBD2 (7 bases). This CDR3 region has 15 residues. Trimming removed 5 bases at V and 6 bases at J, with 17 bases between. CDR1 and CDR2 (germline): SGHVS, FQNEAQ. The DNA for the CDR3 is TGTGCCAGCAGCCCCCCCTGGGGGGGGCCCAATGAGCAGTTCTTC. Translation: CASSPPWGGPNEQFF.

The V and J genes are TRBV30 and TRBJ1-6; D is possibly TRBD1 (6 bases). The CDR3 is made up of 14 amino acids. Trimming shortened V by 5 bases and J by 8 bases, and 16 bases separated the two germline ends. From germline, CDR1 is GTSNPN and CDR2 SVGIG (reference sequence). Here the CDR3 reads CAWAPQGSDSPLHF. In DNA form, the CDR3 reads TGTGCCTGGGCCCCACAGGGAAGTGATTCACCCCTCCACTTT.

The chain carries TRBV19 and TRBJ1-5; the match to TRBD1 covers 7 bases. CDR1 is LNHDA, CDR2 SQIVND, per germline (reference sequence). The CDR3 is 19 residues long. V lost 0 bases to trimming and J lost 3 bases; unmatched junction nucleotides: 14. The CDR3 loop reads CASSIDQRTGPSINQPQHF. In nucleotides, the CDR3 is TGTGCCAGTAGTATAGATCAGAGGACAGGCCCCTCTATCAATCAGCCCCAGCATTTT.

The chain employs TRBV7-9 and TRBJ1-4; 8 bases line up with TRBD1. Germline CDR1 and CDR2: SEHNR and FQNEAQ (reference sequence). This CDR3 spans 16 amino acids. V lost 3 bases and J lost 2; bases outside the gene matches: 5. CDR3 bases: TGTGCCAGCAGCTTCGGACAGGGTGGCACTAATGAAAAACTGTTTTTT. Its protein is CASSFGQGGTNEKLFF.

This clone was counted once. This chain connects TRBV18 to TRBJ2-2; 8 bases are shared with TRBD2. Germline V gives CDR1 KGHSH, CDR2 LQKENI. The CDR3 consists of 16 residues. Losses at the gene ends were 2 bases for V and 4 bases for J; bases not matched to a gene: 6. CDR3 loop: CASSPLILAGTGELFF. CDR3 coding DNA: TGTGCCAGCTCACCATTAATCCTAGCGGGCACCGGGGAGCTGTTTTTT.

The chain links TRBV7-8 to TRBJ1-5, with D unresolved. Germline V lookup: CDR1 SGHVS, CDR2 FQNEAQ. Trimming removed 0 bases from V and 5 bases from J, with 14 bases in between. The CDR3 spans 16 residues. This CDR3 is CASSLARGGRHQPQHF. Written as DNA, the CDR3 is TGTGCCAGCAGCTTAGCGCGGGGAGGGAGACATCAGCCCCAGCATTTT.

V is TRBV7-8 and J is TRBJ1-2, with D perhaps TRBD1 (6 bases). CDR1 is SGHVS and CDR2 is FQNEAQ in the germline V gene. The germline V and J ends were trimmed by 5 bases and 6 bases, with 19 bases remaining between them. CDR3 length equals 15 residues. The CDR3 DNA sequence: TGTGCCAGCAGCCTTTTACTTCAGGGGAGTCATGGCTACACCTTC. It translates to CASSLLLQGSHGYTF.

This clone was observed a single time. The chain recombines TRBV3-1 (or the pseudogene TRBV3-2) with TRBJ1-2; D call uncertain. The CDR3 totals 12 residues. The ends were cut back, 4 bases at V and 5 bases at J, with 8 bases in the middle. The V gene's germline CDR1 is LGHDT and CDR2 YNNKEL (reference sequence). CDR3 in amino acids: CASSLTSYGYTF. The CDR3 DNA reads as TGTGCCAGCAGCCTAACGAGTTATGGCTACACCTTC.

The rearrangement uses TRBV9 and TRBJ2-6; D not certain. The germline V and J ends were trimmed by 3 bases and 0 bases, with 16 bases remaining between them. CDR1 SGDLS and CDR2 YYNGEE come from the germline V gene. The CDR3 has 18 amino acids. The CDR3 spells CASSAFTNPLSGANVLTF. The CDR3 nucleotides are TGTGCCAGCAGCGCTTTTACAAACCCCCTCTCTGGGGCCAACGTCCTGACTTTC.

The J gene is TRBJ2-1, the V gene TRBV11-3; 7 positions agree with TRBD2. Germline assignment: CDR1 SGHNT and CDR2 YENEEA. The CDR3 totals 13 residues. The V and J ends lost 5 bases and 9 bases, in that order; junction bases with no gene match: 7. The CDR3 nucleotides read TGTGCCAGCAGCAACGGTGGGGGGGTTGAGCAGTTCTTC. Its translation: CASSNGGGVEQFF.

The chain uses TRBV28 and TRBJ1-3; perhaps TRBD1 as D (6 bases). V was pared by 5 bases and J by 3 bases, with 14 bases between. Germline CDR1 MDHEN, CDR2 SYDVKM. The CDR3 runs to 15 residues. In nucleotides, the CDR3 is TGTGCCAGCAGTCTGCCAGGGGACCTTGGAAACACCATATATTTT. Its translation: CASSLPGDLGNTIYF.